The 14 T cell receptor beta chains given below trace back to one sample, sequenced in a study of T cells after yellow fever vaccination. In TCRdb, the 5' RACE reads were re-called with MiXCR into one record per CDR3 protein. The table lists under 250,000 distinct CDR3 sequences, under 3.5% of them singletons. The sample here was CD4+ T cells sorted from PBMCs, taken 10 days after the yellow fever booster vaccination. These receptors came from a man aged 18 to 29 who received the YFV17D yellow fever vaccine.

This clonotype was observed many times. J is TRBJ2-7 and V is TRBV12-3 or TRBV12-4; unclear D gene. Trimming left V 3 bases short and J 2 bases short, with 5 bases between. CDR3 length: 12 residues. CDR3: CASSFGAYEQYF. CDR3 nucleotides: TGTGCCAGCAGTTTTGGGGCCTACGAGCAGTACTTC.

The genes are TRBV6-5 and TRBJ1-6; D is unresolved. CDR3 size: 16 residues. V was trimmed by 7 bases and J by 0 bases, leaving 13 bases between them. In germline, CDR1 is MNHEY, CDR2 SVGAGI. DNA for the CDR3: TGTGCCAGCACTCAAAGGGTATACTCCTATAATTCACCCCTCCACTTT. Amino acid sequence: CASTQRVYSYNSPLHF.

This clonotype was counted at least ten times. The chain has TRBV24-1 and TRBJ2-3; D assignment may be TRBD1 or TRBD2 (6 bases each). CDR3 length: 14 amino acids. CDR1 is KGHDR, CDR2 SFDVKD, per germline. V was shortened by 4 bases and J by 2 bases, with 9 bases between the two germline ends. The CDR3: CATSDGGHTDTQYF. The DNA of the CDR3 is TGTGCCACCAGTGACGGGGGACACACAGATACGCAGTATTTT.

Comment on this clonotype: Just one base apart from a much larger clone, this may be a read error. The rearrangement links TRBV4-1 to TRBJ1-1; TRBD1 is a possible D gene (6 bases). Germline-derived CDR1 and CDR2 are MGHRA and YSYEKL. The CDR3 has 18 amino acids. The V end was cut by 0 bases, the J end by 4 bases, with 21 bases between. The DNA of the CDR3 is TGCGCCAGCAGCCAAGATTGGGACACGGGGGACGGGGTCACTGAAGCTTTCTTT. Translating gives CASSQDWDTGDGVTEAFF.

V is TRBV7-8 and J is TRBJ2-7; D remains ambiguous. Germline CDR1 SGHVS, CDR2 FQNEAQ. The ends were cut back, 5 bases at V and 7 bases at J, with 15 bases in the middle. The length of the CDR3 is 13 residues. The CDR3 loop reads CASSRLPTDEQYV. The CDR3 DNA sequence: TGTGCCAGCAGCCGCTTACCAACGGATGAGCAGTACGTC.

This clonotype was detected ten times or more. The chain joins TRBV7-2 to TRBJ1-2, with D maybe TRBD1 (6 bases). Per germline, CDR1 SGHTA and CDR2 FQGNSA. This CDR3 is 15 amino acids long. The germline V and J ends were trimmed by 2 bases and 6 bases, with 16 bases remaining between them. CDR3 sequence (DNA): TGTGCCAGCAGCTTAACTATCGGACAGATCAATGGCTACACCTTC. Protein sequence: CASSLTIGQINGYTF.

In its sample, this clonotype was seen many times. The chain couples TRBV10-2 to TRBJ1-5, with D unresolved. This CDR3 spans 14 amino acids. The germline V and J ends were trimmed by 4 bases and 1 base, with 8 bases remaining between them. The germline V gene has CDR1 WSHSY and CDR2 SAAADI. The CDR3 DNA follows: TGCGCCAGCAGTGGCACCGGCAGCAATCAGCCCCAGCATTTT. This gives the protein CASSGTGSNQPQHF.

The CDR3: CASSWGVNTDTQYF. CDR3 bases: TGTGCCAGCAGCTGGGGGGTTAACACAGATACGCAGTATTTT. This sequence joins TRBV7-2 and TRBJ2-3, with TRBD2 as a possible D gene (6 bases). Per the germline V gene, CDR1 is SGHTA and CDR2 is FQGNSA. The CDR3 runs 14 residues. Trimming pared 4 bases from V and 2 bases from J, leaving 10 bases between.

At least ten counts were recorded for this clonotype. The genes are TRBV20-1 and TRBJ1-5, with D possibly being TRBD1 (6 bases). In germline, CDR1 is DFQATT, CDR2 SNEGSKA (reference sequence). This CDR3 is 17 amino acids long. Trimming cost V 3 bases and J 0 bases, with 18 bases left between them. The CDR3 DNA reads as TGCAGTGCTAGGGGGGGCCGCGGAGGTTTTAGCAATCAGCCCCAGCATTTT. Protein: CSARGGRGGFSNQPQHF.

This clonotype was counted a few times. The V and J genes are TRBV11-2 and TRBJ2-6; no definite D call. CDR1 is SGHAT, CDR2 FQNNGV, per germline. V lost 0 bases and J 0 bases, leaving 6 bases between the germline ends. The CDR3 sequence is 16 residues long. CDR3 nucleotides: TGTGCCAGCAGCTTAGACCCCAGCTCTGGGGCCAACGTCCTGACTTTC. Its translation: CASSLDPSSGANVLTF.

A few counts support this clonotype. The V call is TRBV5-1, the J call TRBJ2-7; D unclear. The germline V gene encodes CDR1 SGHRS and CDR2 YFSETQ. This CDR3 spans 14 amino acids. V was trimmed by 0 bases and J by 2 bases, leaving 9 bases between them. The CDR3, as DNA: TGCGCCAGCAGCTTGGTGACCGCTACCTACGAGCAGTACTTC. Residues: CASSLVTATYEQYF. The complete variable domain, with remaining parts taken from reference TRBV5-1 and TRBJ2-7, reads KAGVTQTPRYLIKTRGQQVTLSCSPISGHRSVSWYQQTPGQGLQFLFEYFSETQRNKGNFPGRFSGRQFSNSRSEMNVSTLELGDSALYLCASSLVTATYEQYFGPGTRLTVT.

This clonotype was observed at least ten times. This chain joins TRBV5-1 and TRBJ1-2; tentative D call: TRBD1 (5 bases). Germline CDR1 and CDR2: SGHRS and YFSETQ. Trimming stripped 2 bases from V and 4 bases from J, with 15 bases between. This CDR3 contains 15 residues. The CDR3 protein is CASSLVAGTSYGYTF. DNA of the CDR3: TGCGCCAGCAGCTTAGTAGCCGGGACCTCCTATGGCTACACCTTC.

This clonotype was found a few times. This chain uses TRBV2 with TRBJ1-2; D is undetermined. This CDR3 spans 12 amino acids. The ends were cut back, 6 bases at V and 5 bases at J, with 10 bases in the middle. Germline CDR1 reads SNHLY; CDR2 reads FYNNEI. CDR3 sequence reads: CASSSRGYGYTF. CDR3 coding DNA: TGTGCCAGCAGCTCCCGAGGATATGGCTACACCTTC.

V is TRBV20-1 and J is TRBJ1-2; D uncertain. Deletions cut 4 bases from V and 2 bases from J, with 14 bases between. The germline V gene has CDR1 DFQATT and CDR2 SNEGSKA (reference sequence). The CDR3 contains 14 residues. The CDR3 spells CSAMLRMGNYGYTF. CDR3 bases: TGCAGTGCTATGCTTCGTATGGGGAACTATGGCTACACCTTC.